This entry lists 2 T cell receptor beta chains sequenced from one sample in a study of technical replicates of blood from several donors. Libraries were prepared by immunoSEQ multiplex PCR; TCRdb keeps only in-frame clonotypes and omits some of them. The table includes tens of thousands of clones, approximately 98% detected once. The sample taken for sequencing was T cells isolated from PBMCs. These receptor sequences come from a human donor in good health.

The chain employs TRBV30 and TRBJ1-3, with a tentative D call TRBD1 (6 bases). V was clipped by 3 bases and J by 8 bases, with 20 bases between them. The length of the CDR3 is 15 residues. CDR1 is GTSNPN and CDR2 is SVGIG in the germline V gene (reference sequence). This chain's CDR3 is CAWSVLTARTDTIYF. CDR3 in DNA: TGTGCCTGGAGCGTACTGACCGCGAGGACAGACACCATATATTTT.

The rearrangement uses TRBV9 and TRBJ2-3; TRBD1 might be the D (6 bases). V was pared by 4 bases and J by 5 bases, with 14 bases between. CDR3 size: 14 residues. Germline V gene data show CDR1 as SGDLS and CDR2 as YYNGEE. CDR3 sequence (DNA): TGTGCCAGCAGCCCCACAGGGAAGTTAGATACGCAGTATTTT. Its translation: CASSPTGKLDTQYF.